The T cell receptor (beta chain) under discussion was sequenced for a study of human T cells and chemical hapten exposure. Using its own MiXCR run on the RACE reads, TCRdb lists one record per CDR3 protein. The profile covers about 120,000 distinct CDR3 sequences, with approximately 15% appearing a single time and around 2.8% taken by the ten largest. This clonotype appeared a few times. Stated time point: pre-sensitization, week 0. Specified treatment: therapeutic diphenylcyclopropenone sensitization with weekly scalp DPC. The donor pool consisted of alopecia patients aged 18 to 70 years, considered suitable for DPC. The V gene's germline CDR1 is MNHEY and CDR2 SVGEGT. V was trimmed by 0 bases and J by 5 bases, leaving 8 bases between them. The CDR3 loop spans 14 amino acids.

The V gene is TRBV6-2 or TRBV6-3, the J gene TRBJ2-1, with D perhaps TRBD2 (7 bases). This clonotype was sampled from a woman between 18 and 29 years old with alopecia areata. Some clones in this sample may be carry-over from other donors' samples. The sample was whole blood, taken in connection with sensitization to the hapten diphenylcyclopropenone (DPC). The CDR3, as DNA: TGTGCCAGCAGTTACTCGGGGGGGCACAATGAGCAGTTCTTC. Amino acids: CASSYSGGHNEQFF.